This is a list of T cell receptor beta chains from one sample in a study of blood T cell repertoires in COVID-19. Sequenced by immunoSEQ multiplex PCR; TCRdb stores in-frame clones only, minus some. The repertoire consists of roughly 88,000 clones, with around nine tenths occurring once and the leading ten covering just under 4%. Input material: peripheral blood. The receptors were gathered from a woman in her forties or fifties in a cohort sampled during active COVID-19. Both conserved end residues are part of each CDR3. Each record gives: V gene, clone size, J gene, CDR3 length, CDR3 protein. Size tells how often a clone was seen (once, few, many) or the class of an expanded clone, and some rows leave it out.

V: TRBV28
size: NA
J: TRBJ1-5
length: 15
CDR3: CASSLVVSGFLPQHF

V: TRBV29-1
size: once
J: TRBJ1-4
length: 17
CDR3: CSVSPFNRGSANEKLFF

V: TRBV19
size: NA
J: TRBJ2-7
length: 12
CDR3: CASSRAGYEQYF

V: TRBV19
size: NA
J: TRBJ1-5
length: 17
CDR3: CASSTLGQGRGNQPQHF

V: TRBV12-5
size: NA
J: TRBJ1-5
length: 15
CDR3: CASGLVSFRYQPQHF

V: TRBV29-1
size: NA
J: TRBJ1-1
length: 13
CDR3: CSVREGLDTEAFF

V: TRBV19
size: NA
J: TRBJ1-6
length: 17
CDR3: CASRKRRGGAGNSPLHF

V: TRBV6-1
size: NA
J: TRBJ1-1
length: 16
CDR3: CASSETGGRANTEAFF

V: TRBV3-1/TRBV3-2
size: NA
J: TRBJ2-4
length: 19
CDR3: CASSRKAPGLAGGEYIQYF

V: TRBV19
size: NA
J: TRBJ1-2
length: 14
CDR3: CASRIREFNYGYTF

V: TRBV27
size: NA
J: TRBJ1-6
length: 16
CDR3: CASSPMPGFYNSPLHF

V: TRBV7-6
size: few
J: TRBJ1-5
length: 14
CDR3: CASSWAGGGQPQHF

V: TRBV5-4
size: NA
J: TRBJ2-5
length: 16
CDR3: CASSLLAGTYQETQYF

V: TRBV6-5
size: NA
J: TRBJ1-1
length: 14
CDR3: CASRHNQGAPEAFF

V: TRBV19
size: NA
J: TRBJ1-1
length: 13
CDR3: CASSTQGGTEAFF

V: TRBV19
size: NA
J: TRBJ1-3
length: 14
CDR3: CASTEGSEGNTIYF

V: TRBV27
size: NA
J: TRBJ1-1
length: 14
CDR3: CASKGQGSLTEAFF

V: TRBV4-1
size: few
J: TRBJ1-2
length: 17
CDR3: CASSQGGRGIRGYGYTF

V: TRBV5-1
size: NA
J: TRBJ2-7
length: 15
CDR3: CASSSWTGTPYEQYF

V: TRBV5-1
size: NA
J: TRBJ2-2
length: 14
CDR3: CASSSRANTGELFF

V: TRBV4-1
size: NA
J: TRBJ2-2
length: 16
CDR3: CASSHQPGQNTGELFF

V: TRBV6-5
size: NA
J: TRBJ1-1
length: 15
CDR3: CASRRDGQGNTEAFF

V: TRBV7-2
size: NA
J: TRBJ2-2
length: 16
CDR3: CASSLDGSSGGGELFF

V: TRBV28
size: NA
J: TRBJ2-7
length: 14
CDR3: CASSLQGRAYEQYF

V: TRBV6-5
size: NA
J: TRBJ2-7
length: 14
CDR3: CASSSTGLVREQYF

V: TRBV10-3
size: few
J: TRBJ2-7
length: 12
CDR3: CATSGTTYEQYF

V: TRBV12-3/TRBV12-4
size: NA
J: TRBJ2-7
length: 12
CDR3: CASSLGGGEQYF